The 22 T cell receptor beta chains listed next were all sequenced from one sample in a study of shared clonotypes between healthy human individuals. The data were produced by immunoSEQ multiplex PCR, yet TCRdb's version contains in-frame clones alone and is incomplete. The table lists 490,000 or so clones, 70% to 80% of them singletons. The material sequenced was PBMCs. Receptors were obtained from a middle-aged woman in good health. Some clones in this sample may be carry-over from other donors' samples.

The chain recombines TRBV5-6 with TRBJ2-4, with no clear D. V gave up 0 bases and J gave up 0 bases, with 10 bases separating them. This CDR3 is 16 amino acids long. Per germline, CDR1 SGHDT and CDR2 YYEEEE. As DNA, the CDR3 is TGTGCCAGCAGCTTGGCTAAAGCTTTAGCCAAAAACATTCAGTACTTC. This gives the protein CASSLAKALAKNIQYF. The full variable domain, its missing parts supplied by reference TRBV5-6 and TRBJ2-4, is DAGVTQSPTHLIKTRGQQVTLRCSPKSGHDTVSWYQQALGQGPQFIFQYYEEEERQRGNFPDRFSGHQFPNYSSELNVNALLLGDSALYLCASSLAKALAKNIQYFGAGTRLSVL.

The chain is built from TRBV6-1 and TRBJ2-5; 8 nucleotides align to TRBD1. The length of the CDR3 is 14 residues. V lost 2 bases to trimming and J lost 5 bases; unmatched junction nucleotides: 4. Germline assignment: CDR1 MNHNS and CDR2 SASEGT. The CDR3 region has the DNA TGTGCCAGCAGTGAAATCTGGACAGGGGAGACCCAGTACTTC. It encodes CASSEIWTGETQYF.

The chain joins TRBV5-4 to TRBJ2-7; 12 bases are a match to TRBD2. This CDR3 is built from 15 residues. J was trimmed by 3 bases and V by 5 bases; bases with no gene match: 6. The germline V gene has CDR1 SGHNT and CDR2 YYREEE (reference sequence). Here the CDR3 reads CASSHLTSGSYEQYF. The CDR3 coding sequence is TGTGCCAGCAGTCACCTGACTAGCGGGAGCTACGAGCAGTACTTC.

The chain links TRBV7-3 to TRBJ1-2; possibly TRBD1 for D (6 bases). The CDR3 has 13 residues. Germline CDR1 SGHTA, CDR2 FQGTGA. V was pared by 3 bases and J by 4 bases, with 9 bases between. The CDR3 coding sequence is TGTGCCAGCAGCTTTAGGGGGTCCTATGGCTACACCTTC. Protein product: CASSFRGSYGYTF.

V and J are TRBV11-2 and TRBJ1-1, with TRBD1 identical over 7 bases. The CDR3 sequence is 16 residues long. V lost 1 base, J lost 0 bases, and 5 bases stayed unmatched. Looked up from germline, CDR1 is SGHAT and CDR2 is FQNNGV. The CDR3: CASSLGHRGMNTEAFF. CDR3 coding DNA: TGTGCCAGCAGCTTAGGCCACAGGGGAATGAACACTGAAGCTTTCTTT.

The chain combines TRBV19 with TRBJ2-5; tentatively, D is TRBD1 (5 bases). Trimming removed 4 bases at V and 4 bases at J, with 10 bases between. Germline V gene sequence: CDR1 LNHDA, CDR2 SQIVND (reference sequence). This CDR3 contains 13 residues. The CDR3 here is CASSTARGETQYF. The CDR3 nucleotides read TGTGCCAGTAGTACCGCTAGGGGAGAGACCCAGTACTTC.

This chain uses TRBV19 with TRBJ1-3; D might be TRBD1 (6 bases). The germline V gene encodes CDR1 LNHDA and CDR2 SQIVND (reference sequence). V lost 11 bases and J lost 2, with 25 bases in between. CDR3 length: 17 residues. CDR3 nucleotides: TGTGCCTCTAACCCGGGACACGCAATTTCGACTGGAAACACCATATATTTT. It encodes CASNPGHAISTGNTIYF.

The V call is TRBV7-2, the J call TRBJ1-2; the D is unclear. CDR1 SGHTA and CDR2 FQGNSA come from the germline V gene. V was clipped by 2 bases and J by 4 bases, with 14 bases between them. CDR3 size: 15 residues. CDR3 protein: CASSLMGEGSYGYTF. The CDR3 bases are TGTGCCAGCAGCTTAATGGGAGAGGGTAGCTATGGCTACACCTTC.

This clone appeared a single time. This chain joins TRBV28 and TRBJ2-4; maybe TRBD2 (6 bases). This CDR3 is 13 amino acids long. Germline CDR1 and CDR2: MDHEN and SYDVKM. V was trimmed by 6 bases and J by 3 bases, leaving 9 bases between them. CDR3 coding DNA: TGTGCCAGCAGCCAGGGAGGCAAAAACATTCAGTACTTC. Its protein product is CASSQGGKNIQYF.

For this clone: Distinct nucleotide sequences in the sample also encode this CDR3. The J gene is TRBJ2-7, the V gene TRBV9; D gene uncertain. Per the germline V gene, CDR1 is SGDLS and CDR2 is YYNGEE. There are 13 residues in the CDR3. The V gene lost 2 bases and the J gene lost 1 base, with 7 bases spanning the gap. The CDR3 sequence: CASSVGLSYEQYF. The DNA for the CDR3 is TGTGCCAGCAGCGTCGGCCTGTCCTACGAGCAGTACTTC.

This clone was observed a handful of times. This chain uses TRBV5-1 with TRBJ1-4; D call uncertain. Germline CDR1 reads SGHRS; CDR2 reads YFSETQ. V dropped 3 bases and J dropped 7 bases, with 16 bases sitting between them. CDR3 length equals 15 residues. The DNA of the CDR3 is TGCGCCAGCAGCTCGGAGGGTGGTCGAGGTGAAAAACTGTTTTTT. Its protein product is CASSSEGGRGEKLFF.

The chain combines TRBV6-1 with TRBJ2-1, with 11 bases matching TRBD2. The germline CDR1 and CDR2 sequences are MNHNS and SASEGT. V was pared by 4 bases and J by 1 base, with 3 bases of the junction left unmatched. This CDR3 spans 16 amino acids. The CDR3 nucleotides are TGTGCCAGCAGTGGCTCTAGCGGGAGGTCCTACAATGAGCAGTTCTTC. Protein: CASSGSSGRSYNEQFF.

The rearrangement links TRBV28 to TRBJ2-5; possibly TRBD1 for D (6 bases). Trimming removed 2 bases at V and 0 bases at J, with 19 bases between. The germline CDR1 and CDR2 sequences are MDHEN and SYDVKM. The CDR3 consists of 18 residues. The CDR3 DNA follows: TGTGCCAGCAGTTTAAGGGGCAGCACCAGGGGCAACCAAGAGACCCAGTACTTC. This encodes CASSLRGSTRGNQETQYF.

V is TRBV7-2 and J is TRBJ2-7, with 8 bases matching TRBD1. J was trimmed by 4 bases and V by 5 bases; bases with no gene match: 7. The CDR3 has 14 residues. The germline V gene encodes CDR1 SGHTA and CDR2 FQGNSA. For the CDR3, the DNA is TGTGCCAGCAGCCCCGGGACAGGCCTTTACGAGCAGTACTTC. Amino acid sequence: CASSPGTGLYEQYF. Based on the CDR3 plus reference TRBV7-2 and TRBJ2-7, the full variable domain is GAGVSQSPSNKVTEKGKDVELRCDPISGHTALYWYRQSLGQGLEFLIYFQGNSAPDKSGLPSDRFSAERTGGSVSTLTIQRTQQEDSAVYLCASSPGTGLYEQYFGPGTRLTVT.

The chain employs TRBV7-2 and TRBJ2-3; 14 positions match TRBD2. Germline CDR1 is SGHTA and CDR2 is FQGNSA. Trimming removed 3 bases from V and 4 bases from J; junction bases left unmatched: 9. The length of the CDR3 is 18 residues. The CDR3 protein is CASSFQGTSGSGSDTQYF. The CDR3, as DNA: TGTGCCAGCAGCTTTCAGGGGACTAGCGGGAGCGGTTCAGATACGCAGTATTTT.

V usage is TRBV28 and J usage is TRBJ1-5; unclear D gene. This CDR3 region has 18 residues. The V end lost 5 bases, the J end lost 1 base, and 21 bases lay between the germline ends. The V gene's germline CDR1 is MDHEN and CDR2 SYDVKM. The CDR3 sequence is CASSPRTWPGRSNQPQHF. The DNA of the CDR3 is TGTGCCAGCAGTCCCAGGACCTGGCCCGGGCGGAGCAATCAGCCCCAGCATTTT.

V gene TRBV18 combines with J gene TRBJ2-2, with D possibly TRBD2 on 6 matching bases. This CDR3 spans 16 amino acids. V was shortened by 2 bases and J by 8 bases, with 18 bases between the two germline ends. Germline lookup yields CDR1 KGHSH and CDR2 LQKENI. CDR3 in DNA: TGTGCCAGCTCACCAATTGAACCGGGAGTGTCAGGGGAGCTGTTTTTT. Translation gives CASSPIEPGVSGELFF.

A remark on this clone: This sample also contains other DNA sequences that code for the same CDR3. This chain connects TRBV7-8 to TRBJ2-7, with no clear D. There are 12 residues in the CDR3. V was pared by 4 bases and J by 0 bases, with 4 bases between. Per germline, CDR1 SGHVS and CDR2 FQNEAQ. CDR3 bases: TGTGCCAGCAGCTGGGACTCCTACGAGCAGTACTTC. This translates into CASSWDSYEQYF.

Only a few counts were recorded for this clone. V gene TRBV10-3 combines with J gene TRBJ1-2; no clear D. The CDR3 totals 15 residues. The V gene lost 4 bases and the J gene lost 1 base, with 13 bases spanning the gap. Germline V CDR1 and CDR2: ENHRY, SYGVKD. Here the CDR3 DNA reads TGTGCCATCAGTGCATCACGGAAAAATAACTATGGCTACACCTTC. Its translation: CAISASRKNNYGYTF.

This clone was counted between two and nine times. The chain links TRBV18 to TRBJ2-2; 9 positions match TRBD1. This CDR3 comprises 16 residues. CDR1 is KGHSH, CDR2 LQKENI, per germline. V gave up 2 bases and J gave up 5 bases; unmatched junction bases: 6. DNA for the CDR3: TGTGCCAGCTCACCAACAGGGGGCTTTGCTACCGGGGAGCTGTTTTTT. This translates into CASSPTGGFATGELFF. The complete variable domain, with remaining parts taken from reference TRBV18 and TRBJ2-2, reads NAGVMQNPRHLVRRRGQEARLRCSPMKGHSHVYWYRQLPEEGLKFMVYLQKENIIDESGMPKERFSAEFPKEGPSILRIQQVVRGDSAAYFCASSPTGGFATGELFFGEGSRLTVL.

J is TRBJ1-6 and V is TRBV30; D gene uncertain. The V end was cut by 5 bases, the J end by 8 bases, with 7 bases between. The CDR3 is 11 residues long. CDR1 GTSNPN and CDR2 SVGIG come from the germline V gene (reference sequence). The DNA of the CDR3 is TGTGCCTGGCTAGCGGATTCACCCCTCCACTTT. It specifies CAWLADSPLHF. The full variable domain, completed using reference TRBV30 and TRBJ1-6, is SQTIHQWPATLVQPVGSPLSLECTVEGTSNPNLYWYRQAAGRGLQLLFYSVGIGQISSEVPQNLSASRPQDRQFILSSKKLLLSDSGFYLCAWLADSPLHFGNGTRLTVT.

The J gene is TRBJ2-5, the V gene TRBV28; 13 bases are shared with TRBD2. The CDR3 loop spans 16 amino acids. The ends lost 2 bases at V and 4 bases at J; junction bases unmatched: 4. From germline, CDR1 is MDHEN and CDR2 SYDVKM. The CDR3 spells CASSLGLAGEGETQYF. In DNA, the CDR3 is TGTGCCAGCAGTTTAGGACTAGCGGGAGAGGGAGAGACCCAGTACTTC.